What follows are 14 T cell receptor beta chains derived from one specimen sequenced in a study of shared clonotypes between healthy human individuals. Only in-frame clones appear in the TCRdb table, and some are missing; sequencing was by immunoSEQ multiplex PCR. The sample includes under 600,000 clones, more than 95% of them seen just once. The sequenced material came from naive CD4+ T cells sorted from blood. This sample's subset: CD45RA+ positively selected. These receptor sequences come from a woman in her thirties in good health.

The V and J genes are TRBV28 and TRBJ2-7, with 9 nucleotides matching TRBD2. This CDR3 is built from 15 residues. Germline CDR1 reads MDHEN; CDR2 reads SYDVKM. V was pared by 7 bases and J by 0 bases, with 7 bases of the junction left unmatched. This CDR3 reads CASTGAGGISYEQYF. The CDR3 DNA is TGTGCCAGCACCGGGGCGGGAGGGATCTCCTACGAGCAGTACTTC.

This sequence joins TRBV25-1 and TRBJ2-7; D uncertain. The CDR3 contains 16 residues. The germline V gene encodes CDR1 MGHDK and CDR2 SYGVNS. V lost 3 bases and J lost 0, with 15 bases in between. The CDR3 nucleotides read TGTGCCAGCAGTGATTCCCCCGCCATCAGCTCCTACGAGCAGTACTTC. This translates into CASSDSPAISSYEQYF.

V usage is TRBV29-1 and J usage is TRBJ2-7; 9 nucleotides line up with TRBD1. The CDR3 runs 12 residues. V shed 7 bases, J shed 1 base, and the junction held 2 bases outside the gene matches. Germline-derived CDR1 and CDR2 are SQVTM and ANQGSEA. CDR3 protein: CSAGTGSYEQYF. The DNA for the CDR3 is TGCAGCGCCGGGACAGGGTCCTACGAGCAGTACTTC.

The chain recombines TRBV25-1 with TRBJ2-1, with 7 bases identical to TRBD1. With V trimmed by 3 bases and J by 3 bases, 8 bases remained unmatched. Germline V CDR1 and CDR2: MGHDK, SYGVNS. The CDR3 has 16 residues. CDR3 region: CASSDHTGESYNEQFF. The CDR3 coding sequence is TGTGCCAGCAGTGATCACACAGGGGAGAGCTACAATGAGCAGTTCTTC.

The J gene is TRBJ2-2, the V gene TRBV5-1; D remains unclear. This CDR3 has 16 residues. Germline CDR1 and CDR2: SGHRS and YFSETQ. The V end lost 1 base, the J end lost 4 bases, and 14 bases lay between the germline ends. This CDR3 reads CASSLSKTVFTGELFF. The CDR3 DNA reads TGCGCCAGCAGCTTGTCGAAAACAGTCTTCACCGGGGAGCTGTTTTTT.

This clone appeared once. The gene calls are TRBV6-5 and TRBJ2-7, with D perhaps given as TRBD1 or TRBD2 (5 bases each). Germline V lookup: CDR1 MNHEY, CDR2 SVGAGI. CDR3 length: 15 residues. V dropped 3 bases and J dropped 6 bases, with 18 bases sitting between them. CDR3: CASSYFGTTLGEQYF. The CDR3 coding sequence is TGTGCCAGCAGTTATTTTGGGACCACCTTGGGCGAGCAGTACTTC.

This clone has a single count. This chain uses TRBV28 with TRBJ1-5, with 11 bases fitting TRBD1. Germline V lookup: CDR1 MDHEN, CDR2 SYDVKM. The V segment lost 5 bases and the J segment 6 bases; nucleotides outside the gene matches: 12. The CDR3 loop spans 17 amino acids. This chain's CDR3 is CASSPDFGTGGTQPQHF. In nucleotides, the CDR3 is TGTGCCAGCAGTCCGGACTTCGGGACAGGGGGTACTCAGCCCCAGCATTTT.

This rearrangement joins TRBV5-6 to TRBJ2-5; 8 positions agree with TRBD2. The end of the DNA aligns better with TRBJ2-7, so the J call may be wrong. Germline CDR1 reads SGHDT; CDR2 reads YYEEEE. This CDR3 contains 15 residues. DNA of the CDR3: TGTGCCAGCAGCCTACTAGCGGATCGTTCCTACGAGCAGTACTTC. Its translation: CASSLLADRSYEQYF.

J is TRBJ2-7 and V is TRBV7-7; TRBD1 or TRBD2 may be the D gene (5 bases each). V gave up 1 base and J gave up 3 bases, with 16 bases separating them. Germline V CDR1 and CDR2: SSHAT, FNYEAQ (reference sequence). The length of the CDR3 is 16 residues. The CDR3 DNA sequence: TGTGCCAGCAGCTTAGAGGGGAGACAGAAATACTACGAGCAGTACTTC. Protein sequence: CASSLEGRQKYYEQYF.

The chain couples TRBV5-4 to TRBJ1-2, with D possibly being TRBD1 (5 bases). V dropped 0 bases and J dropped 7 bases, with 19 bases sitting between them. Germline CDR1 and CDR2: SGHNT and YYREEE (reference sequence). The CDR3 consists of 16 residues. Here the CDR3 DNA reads TGTGCCAGCAGCTTGGCTGGGACCCGGGGGGTTAGTGGCTACACCTTC. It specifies CASSLAGTRGVSGYTF.

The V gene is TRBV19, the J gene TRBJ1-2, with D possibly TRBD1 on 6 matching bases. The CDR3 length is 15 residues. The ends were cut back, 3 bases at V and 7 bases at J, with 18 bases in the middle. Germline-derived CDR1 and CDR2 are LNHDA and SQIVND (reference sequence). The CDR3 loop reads CASSIVGGGGGGYTF. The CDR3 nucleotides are TGTGCCAGTAGTATCGTGGGCGGGGGCGGTGGTGGCTACACCTTC.

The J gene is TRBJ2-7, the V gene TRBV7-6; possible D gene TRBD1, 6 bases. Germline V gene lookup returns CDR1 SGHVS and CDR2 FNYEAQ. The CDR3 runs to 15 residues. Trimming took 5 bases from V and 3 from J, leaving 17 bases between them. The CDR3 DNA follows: TGTGCCAGCAGCGCCCAACAAACAGGGAGCTACGAGCAGTACTTC. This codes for CASSAQQTGSYEQYF.

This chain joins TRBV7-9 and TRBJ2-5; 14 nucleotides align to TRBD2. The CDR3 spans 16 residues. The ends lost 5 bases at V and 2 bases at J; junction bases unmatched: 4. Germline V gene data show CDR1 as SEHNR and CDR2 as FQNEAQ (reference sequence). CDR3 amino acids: CASSPGLAGGQETQYF. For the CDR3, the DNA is TGTGCCAGCAGCCCCGGACTAGCGGGAGGTCAAGAGACCCAGTACTTC.

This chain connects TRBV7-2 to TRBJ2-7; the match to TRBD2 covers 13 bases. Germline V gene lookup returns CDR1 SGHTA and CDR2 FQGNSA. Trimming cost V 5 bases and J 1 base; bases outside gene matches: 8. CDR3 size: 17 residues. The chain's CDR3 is CASSPALLAGGSYEQYF. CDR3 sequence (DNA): TGTGCCAGCAGCCCAGCCCTACTAGCGGGAGGGTCCTACGAGCAGTACTTC.